This section outlines one TCR beta chain sequence together with its context. Its antigen is undetermined. The V gene lost 2 bases and the J gene lost 3 bases, with 8 bases spanning the gap. In germline, CDR1 is ENHRY, CDR2 SYGVKD. The CDR3 covers 14 residues. Data came from immunoSEQ multiplex PCR; TCRdb stores just in-frame clones and leaves some out. Of more than 50,000 clones listed, roughly 84% are singletons. The data stem from a study of OX40 agonist ivuxolimab in advanced cancers. Study details: Cancers in dose escalation were hepatocellular, melanoma, renal cell and head and neck. Study findings and constraints: Expanded peripheral T cells had an undetermined antigen specificity.

Systemic immunosuppression or a history of autoimmune disease excluded patients. Baseline was the first blood sampling point, followed by cycle 4 day 1 and cycle 7 day 1. The chain combines TRBV10-3 with TRBJ1-5; the D gene is possibly TRBD1 (5 bases). The TCR sequence derives from an adult with an advanced solid tumor such as melanoma, head and neck, liver or kidney cancer. Sample: CD4+ or CD8+ T cells sorted from blood, taken in a trial of the OX40 agonist ivuxolimab. The CDR3 protein is CAISEAGTNQPQHF. CDR3 nucleotides: TGTGCCATCAGTGAGGCAGGGACCAATCAGCCCCAGCATTTT.